This entry lists 27 T cell receptor beta chains sequenced from one sample in a study of cytotoxic CD8 clonotypes in ibrutinib-treated CLL. The table came from immunoSEQ multiplex PCR; TCRdb's copy has only in-frame clones and leaves some out. The sample consists of approximately 100,000 clones, more than 75% of them appearing once. The sample here was PBMCs, taken after 12 months of ibrutinib treatment. All receptors derive from a human donor with chronic lymphocytic leukemia.

This sequence joins TRBV6-1 and TRBJ1-2, with 7 bases identical to TRBD1. The trim removed 6 bases at V and 4 bases at J, leaving 8 bases unmatched. The CDR3 length is 14 residues. Germline values: CDR1 MNHNS, CDR2 SASEGT. This chain's CDR3 is CASSGGDSPYGYTF. The CDR3 bases are TGTGCCAGCAGCGGTGGGGACAGCCCCTATGGCTACACCTTC.

The CDR3 DNA is TGTGCCAGCAGTTACATTAGGACCGGACAAGAGACCCAGTACTTC. This gives the protein CASSYIRTGQETQYF. The chain couples TRBV6-5 to TRBJ2-5; D ambiguous. V was shortened by 2 bases and J by 2 bases, with 12 bases between the two germline ends. The CDR3 loop spans 15 amino acids. The germline V gene has CDR1 MNHEY and CDR2 SVGAGI.

The chain joins TRBV9 to TRBJ1-2, with TRBD1 as a possible D gene (5 bases). CDR3 size: 12 residues. The germline V gene has CDR1 SGDLS and CDR2 YYNGEE. Trimming took off 7 bases at V and 4 bases at J, with 11 bases between the two ends. This CDR3 is CASWGMGYGYTF. DNA of the CDR3: TGTGCCAGCTGGGGCATGGGCTATGGCTACACCTTC.

V and J are TRBV9 and TRBJ2-5, with TRBD1 as a possible D gene (6 bases). Per germline, CDR1 SGDLS and CDR2 YYNGEE. V lost 4 bases and J lost 4, with 17 bases in between. This CDR3 spans 15 amino acids. CDR3 sequence: CASSQQGGARETQYF. The CDR3 region has the DNA TGTGCCAGCAGCCAACAGGGTGGGGCGAGAGAGACCCAGTACTTC.

The rearrangement joins TRBV7-2 to TRBJ2-5; D gene unclear. CDR1 is SGHTA, CDR2 FQGNSA, per germline. V lost 0 bases and J 7 bases, leaving 6 bases between the germline ends. The CDR3 loop spans 12 amino acids. CDR3 loop: CASSLAGRTQYF. The CDR3 nucleotides are TGTGCCAGCAGCTTAGCAGGGCGGACCCAGTACTTC.

This chain joins TRBV2 and TRBJ1-2; D gene ambiguous. Germline lookup yields CDR1 SNHLY and CDR2 FYNNEI. The length of the CDR3 is 14 residues. V was shortened by 3 bases and J by 8 bases, with 16 bases between the two germline ends. The CDR3 DNA follows: TGTGCCAGCAGTGACCCCATAGGGTTCGACGGCTACACCTTC. Encoded protein: CASSDPIGFDGYTF.

This clone was detected ten times or more. V gene TRBV30 combines with J gene TRBJ1-1; a possible D gene is TRBD1 (6 bases). From germline, CDR1 is GTSNPN and CDR2 SVGIG (reference sequence). V lost 0 bases, J lost 7 bases, and 18 bases lay in between. The CDR3 runs to 15 residues. The CDR3 DNA is TGTGCCTGGAGTGTAGGGAGGGGGGAAGCACGTGAAGCTTTCTTT. This translates into CAWSVGRGEAREAFF. Full variable domain (outside the CDR3, taken from reference TRBV30 and TRBJ1-1): SQTIHQWPATLVQPVGSPLSLECTVEGTSNPNLYWYRQAAGRGLQLLFYSVGIGQISSEVPQNLSASRPQDRQFILSSKKLLLSDSGFYLCAWSVGRGEAREAFFGQGTRLTVV.

This clone was observed a handful of times. The genes are TRBV6-1 and TRBJ1-5, with D unresolved. The ends were cut back, 2 bases at V and 2 bases at J, with 13 bases in the middle. CDR1 is MNHNS, CDR2 SASEGT, per germline. The CDR3 is made up of 16 amino acids. CDR3 amino acids: CASSEYSIGGNQPQHF. The CDR3 DNA is TGTGCCAGCAGTGAATACAGCATTGGGGGCAATCAGCCCCAGCATTTT.

The chain recombines TRBV7-2 with TRBJ2-3, with D perhaps TRBD2 (5 bases). CDR3 size: 15 residues. Germline lookup yields CDR1 SGHTA and CDR2 FQGNSA. The V end lost 5 bases, the J end lost 4 bases, and 16 bases lay between the germline ends. CDR3 in DNA: TGTGCCAGCAGCGCTCCGGGCTTCGGGGCAGATACGCAGTATTTT. Its translation is CASSAPGFGADTQYF. The full variable domain, rest sourced from reference TRBV7-2 and TRBJ2-3, is GAGVSQSPSNKVTEKGKDVELRCDPISGHTALYWYRQSLGQGLEFLIYFQGNSAPDKSGLPSDRFSAERTGGSVSTLTIQRTQQEDSAVYLCASSAPGFGADTQYFGPGTRLTVL.

This chain connects TRBV5-8 to TRBJ1-5; 11 nucleotides align to TRBD1. Germline values: CDR1 SGHTS, CDR2 YDEGEE. V gave up 0 bases and J gave up 4 bases; unmatched junction bases: 6. The CDR3 is made up of 17 amino acids. The CDR3 DNA is TGTGCCAGCAGCTTGGGAAAGGGACAGGGGGGGAATCAGCCCCAGCATTTT. Translation: CASSLGKGQGGNQPQHF.

The chain carries TRBV9 and TRBJ2-1, with TRBD2 as a possible D gene (5 bases). The CDR3 has 13 residues. Germline CDR1 is SGDLS and CDR2 is YYNGEE. The V end lost 4 bases, the J end lost 3 bases, and 8 bases lay between the germline ends. CDR3 protein: CASSSDYYNEQFF. CDR3 in DNA: TGTGCCAGCAGCTCCGACTACTACAATGAGCAGTTCTTC.

This chain connects TRBV25-1 to TRBJ1-6; D is undetermined. V was pared by 4 bases and J by 6 bases, with 13 bases between. Germline values: CDR1 MGHDK, CDR2 SYGVNS. The CDR3 sequence is 15 residues long. The CDR3 loop reads CASSGVSPINSPLHF. The CDR3 DNA reads TGTGCCAGCAGTGGGGTTTCTCCTATTAATTCACCCCTCCACTTT.

The chain is built from TRBV5-1 and TRBJ1-4; TRBD1 matches 9 bases. The germline gives CDR1 SGHRS, CDR2 YFSETQ. The junction had 5 bases not matched to a gene; V was cut back by 3 bases and J by 8 bases. The CDR3 spans 14 residues. The CDR3 bases are TGCGCCAGCAGCTCCGGCGGGACAGGGGAAAAACTGTTTTTT. Translation gives CASSSGGTGEKLFF. Variable domain in full (rest from reference TRBV5-1 and TRBJ1-4): KAGVTQTPRYLIKTRGQQVTLSCSPISGHRSVSWYQQTPGQGLQFLFEYFSETQRNKGNFPGRFSGRQFSNSRSEMNVSTLELGDSALYLCASSSGGTGEKLFFGSGTQLSVL.

The J gene is TRBJ2-3, the V gene TRBV19, with 10 bases fitting TRBD1. Trimming cost V 3 bases and J 5 bases; bases outside gene matches: 11. Germline V gene sequence: CDR1 LNHDA, CDR2 SQIVND (reference sequence). The CDR3 has 17 residues. The CDR3 sequence: CASSIPPDRGRGDTQYF. Written as DNA, the CDR3 is TGTGCCAGTAGTATCCCGCCGGACAGGGGGAGAGGAGATACGCAGTATTTT.

The chain is built from TRBV11-3 and TRBJ1-1; a possible D gene is TRBD1 (6 bases). Germline V gene sequence: CDR1 SGHNT, CDR2 YENEEA. This CDR3 comprises 14 residues. Trimming took 7 bases from V and 3 from J, leaving 15 bases between them. CDR3 residues: CASNQNRQDTEAFF. The CDR3 nucleotides are TGTGCCAGCAACCAAAACCGACAGGACACTGAAGCTTTCTTT.

CDR3 loop: CATSSAGGGGGTQYF. CDR3 nucleotide sequence: TGTGCCACCAGCAGTGCAGGGGGCGGTGGGGGGACCCAGTACTTC. The genes are TRBV15 and TRBJ2-5, with 8 nucleotides matching TRBD1. CDR3 size: 15 residues. With V trimmed by 3 bases and J by 7 bases, 10 bases remained unmatched. Germline V CDR1 and CDR2: LNHNV, YYDKDF (reference sequence).

The chain carries TRBV9 and TRBJ2-5; TRBD2 is a possible D gene (6 bases). The V gene lost 4 bases and the J gene lost 2 bases, with 15 bases spanning the gap. Germline CDR1 SGDLS, CDR2 YYNGEE. CDR3 length equals 15 residues. CDR3 sequence: CASSTGGLLQETQYF. The CDR3, as DNA: TGTGCCAGCAGCACCGGGGGACTCCTTCAAGAGACCCAGTACTTC.

This clone was seen just once. V usage is TRBV7-2 and J usage is TRBJ2-5; D possibly corresponds to TRBD2 (6 bases). This CDR3 region has 16 residues. Germline V CDR1 and CDR2: SGHTA, FQGNSA. The ends were cut back, 0 bases at V and 5 bases at J, with 16 bases in the middle. The CDR3 coding sequence is TGTGCCAGCAGCTTAGCGTCCGGGGCGGGGAGGGAGACCCAGTACTTC. Its protein is CASSLASGAGRETQYF.

The table lists this clone with a few counts. The junction departs from the called germline gene at one end, perhaps through a read error. The CDR3 protein is CASRNGLVTF. The CDR3 DNA follows: TGTGCCAGCAGGAATGGTCTGGTAACCTTC. The chain links TRBV6-5 to TRBJ2-7, with no clear D. This CDR3 has 10 amino acids. Germline CDR1 is MNHEY and CDR2 is SVGAGI.

This chain links TRBV19 with TRBJ1-1; D call uncertain. The CDR3 runs 17 residues. The germline gives CDR1 LNHDA, CDR2 SQIVND (reference sequence). The ends were cut back, 5 bases at V and 0 bases at J, with 19 bases in the middle. The CDR3 region is CASSVGTGKGVNTEAFF. Written as DNA, the CDR3 is TGTGCCAGTAGTGTCGGAACGGGGAAGGGAGTGAACACTGAAGCTTTCTTT.

The rearrangement uses TRBV14 and TRBJ2-7, with TRBD2 as a possible D gene (6 bases). The CDR3 has 16 amino acids. Per the germline V gene, CDR1 is SGHDN and CDR2 is FVKESK. V gave up 0 bases and J gave up 3 bases, with 15 bases separating them. CDR3: CASSQDRGTAIYEQYF. The CDR3 nucleotides are TGTGCCAGCAGCCAAGATCGAGGGACTGCGATCTACGAGCAGTACTTC.

V gene TRBV30 combines with J gene TRBJ2-2; possible D gene TRBD2, 6 bases. The germline V gene encodes CDR1 GTSNPN and CDR2 SVGIG (reference sequence). The CDR3 runs to 15 residues. V lost 6 bases to trimming and J lost 1 base, with 15 bases between them. This CDR3 is CACPSQGGNTGELFF. The CDR3, as DNA: TGTGCCTGCCCGTCTCAGGGAGGGAACACCGGGGAGCTGTTTTTT.

CDR3 region: CASSESQGFEAFF. As DNA, the CDR3 is TGCGCCAGCAGTGAGTCGCAGGGTTTTGAAGCTTTCTTT. The rearrangement links TRBV10-1 to TRBJ1-1; possible D gene TRBD1, 5 bases. The germline V and J ends were trimmed by 0 bases and 7 bases, with 9 bases remaining between them. Germline lookup yields CDR1 WNHNN and CDR2 SYGVQD (reference sequence). The CDR3 has 13 residues.

This chain connects TRBV9 to TRBJ2-3; D gene unclear. Between the trimmed V and J ends, which lost 3 bases and 0 bases, there was a span of 8 bases. Germline lookup yields CDR1 SGDLS and CDR2 YYNGEE. The CDR3 is made up of 14 amino acids. This CDR3 is CASSGSVSTDTQYF. The CDR3 coding sequence is TGTGCCAGCAGCGGGAGCGTTAGCACAGATACGCAGTATTTT. The entire variable domain, with the rest obtained from reference TRBV9 and TRBJ2-3, is as follows: DSGVTQTPKHLITATGQRVTLRCSPRSGDLSVYWYQQSLDQGLQFLIQYYNGEERAKGNILERFSAQQFPDLHSELNLSSLELGDSALYFCASSGSVSTDTQYFGPGTRLTVL.

The chain has TRBV18 and TRBJ2-1; D remains ambiguous. The CDR3 is 15 residues long. Trimming cost V 0 bases and J 1 base, with 7 bases left between them. Germline V gives CDR1 KGHSH, CDR2 LQKENI. The CDR3 DNA sequence: TGTGCCAGCTCACCACCGTCAGGTTCCTACAATGAGCAGTTCTTC. Protein sequence: CASSPPSGSYNEQFF.

This clone has more than one count but fewer than ten. This sequence joins TRBV4-1 and TRBJ2-1, with 8 bases matching TRBD2. Losses at the gene ends were 6 bases for V and 6 bases for J; bases not matched to a gene: 13. Germline V gives CDR1 MGHRA, CDR2 YSYEKL. The CDR3 is 16 amino acids. This CDR3 is CASSLGIAGMGNEQFF. The CDR3 bases are TGCGCCAGCAGTCTGGGTATAGCGGGGATGGGCAATGAGCAGTTCTTC.

The V call is TRBV11-3, the J call TRBJ1-1, with D maybe TRBD1 (6 bases). Germline V gives CDR1 SGHNT, CDR2 YENEEA. The CDR3 is 13 amino acids. The ends were cut back, 1 base at V and 4 bases at J, with 7 bases in the middle. CDR3 residues: CASSLGRGTEAFF. DNA of the CDR3: TGTGCCAGCAGCTTAGGCAGGGGCACTGAAGCTTTCTTT.